These 28 T cell receptor beta chains originate from one sample sequenced in a study of technical replicates of blood from several donors. Repertoires were generated with immunoSEQ multiplex PCR, while TCRdb's copy carries only in-frame clones and drops some. Of about 62,000 clones listed, about 89% are singletons. The source material was PBMCs. Receptor source: a human donor in good health. Some clones in this sample may be carry-over from other donors' samples.

The gene calls are TRBV29-1 and TRBJ2-1, with D uncertain. V was shortened by 6 bases and J by 0 bases, with 18 bases between the two germline ends. CDR1 SQVTM and CDR2 ANQGSEA come from the germline V gene. The CDR3 consists of 16 residues. In DNA form, the CDR3 reads TGCAGCGTCCGCTCGAGTATAGCAAGCTCCTACAATGAGCAGTTCTTC. It encodes CSVRSSIASSYNEQFF.

This chain connects TRBV28 to TRBJ1-2; no firm D call. This CDR3 has 14 amino acids. Trimming took 6 bases from V and 6 from J, leaving 17 bases between them. The germline V gene has CDR1 MDHEN and CDR2 SYDVKM. The DNA of the CDR3 is TGTGCCAGCAGAGATAGTGGCCACGGGGATGGCTACACCTTC. It specifies CASRDSGHGDGYTF.

V usage is TRBV6-1 and J usage is TRBJ1-1; D remains ambiguous. V was clipped by 2 bases and J by 3 bases, with 7 bases between them. The CDR3 spans 13 residues. The germline CDR1 and CDR2 sequences are MNHNS and SASEGT. CDR3 sequence reads: CASSELGDTEAFF. The DNA for the CDR3 is TGTGCCAGCAGTGAACTCGGGGACACTGAAGCTTTCTTT.

J is TRBJ1-1 and V is TRBV7-2; D may be TRBD1 (5 bases). Trimming took off 4 bases at V and 5 bases at J, with 11 bases between the two ends. CDR1 and CDR2 from the germline V gene are SGHTA and FQGNSA. This CDR3 has 13 residues. The CDR3 spells CASSWTGETEAFF. CDR3 DNA: TGTGCCAGCAGCTGGACGGGGGAGACTGAAGCTTTCTTT.

This chain links TRBV7-2 with TRBJ2-5; D unclear. The CDR3 is made up of 13 amino acids. Germline V lookup: CDR1 SGHTA, CDR2 FQGNSA. V was shortened by 5 bases and J by 5 bases, with 12 bases between the two germline ends. The CDR3 DNA is TGTGCCAGCAGCGAAAGAGCTACGGAGACCCAGTACTTC. This gives the protein CASSERATETQYF.

The V gene is TRBV7-2, the J gene TRBJ2-7; D not certain. Germline-derived CDR1 and CDR2 are SGHTA and FQGNSA. The CDR3 totals 13 residues. Trimming took 1 base from V and 6 from J, leaving 10 bases between them. The CDR3 sequence is CASSLGLAAEQYF. The CDR3 nucleotides read TGTGCCAGCAGCTTAGGATTAGCTGCCGAGCAGTACTTC.

The genes are TRBV11-3 and TRBJ2-2; 7 bases map to TRBD1. The CDR3 length is 16 residues. J gave up 0 bases and V 4 bases, and 5 bases lay outside the gene matches. Germline lookup yields CDR1 SGHNT and CDR2 YENEEA. CDR3: CASSSGQDSNTGELFF. CDR3 nucleotide sequence: TGTGCCAGCAGCTCCGGACAGGATTCGAACACCGGGGAGCTGTTTTTT.

This CDR3 reads CASGLLPSGSAYSPLHF. DNA for the CDR3: TGTGCTAGTGGTTTGCTCCCCTCAGGGTCCGCATATTCACCCCTCCACTTT. The chain recombines TRBV12-5 with TRBJ1-6; tentative D call: TRBD1 (5 bases). Germline CDR1 reads LGHNT; CDR2 reads FRNRAP. There are 17 residues in the CDR3. Trimming took off 2 bases at V and 8 bases at J, with 19 bases between the two ends.

This clone was seen a single time. The junction does not match germline at one end; this may be a read error. V gene TRBV12-5 combines with J gene TRBJ2-7; tentatively, D is TRBD1 (6 bases). Germline-derived CDR1 and CDR2 are LGHNT and FRNRAP. The CDR3 has 13 residues. In DNA form, the CDR3 reads TGTGCTAGTGGTTTGGTACACGTACAGGGCCAGAACTTC. Protein product: CASGLVHVQGQNF.

This chain joins TRBV7-8 and TRBJ1-2; D might be TRBD1 (5 bases). Germline assignment: CDR1 SGHVS and CDR2 FQNEAQ. Deletions cut 3 bases from V and 3 bases from J, with 8 bases between. The CDR3 contains 13 residues. CDR3 nucleotide sequence: TGTGCCAGCAGCTTGGGGGGAGACTATGGCTACACCTTC. Translated, it gives CASSLGGDYGYTF.

The CDR3 sequence: CASSPGTGGLLMYEQYF. The CDR3 DNA reads TGTGCCAGCAGCCCGGGGACAGGGGGCTTGCTGATGTACGAGCAGTACTTC. The chain combines TRBV7-6 with TRBJ2-7, with 12 bases that match TRBD1. Germline values: CDR1 SGHVS, CDR2 FNYEAQ. The CDR3 runs 17 residues. V lost 5 bases to trimming and J lost 4 bases; unmatched junction nucleotides: 12.

This clone came up once. The chain is built from TRBV4-2 and TRBJ2-7; D uncertain. Looked up from germline, CDR1 is LGHNA and CDR2 is YNFKEQ. Trimming pared 1 base from V and 6 bases from J, leaving 10 bases between. This CDR3 has 13 residues. For the CDR3, the DNA is TGTGCCAGCAGCCAAGGAGGCGATCGCGAGCAGTACTTC. Its protein is CASSQGGDREQYF.

This clone was observed a handful of times. The chain carries TRBV6-1 and TRBJ2-1; TRBD2 matches 9 bases. With V trimmed by 6 bases and J by 4 bases, 4 bases remained unmatched. The CDR3 runs 14 residues. Germline V gene data show CDR1 as MNHNS and CDR2 as SASEGT. The CDR3 protein is CASSRTSDYNEQFF. The DNA of the CDR3 is TGTGCCAGCAGCCGGACTAGCGATTACAATGAGCAGTTCTTC.

The V call is TRBV6-1, the J call TRBJ2-3; a possible D gene is TRBD1 (6 bases). The CDR3 has 14 amino acids. V was trimmed by 7 bases and J by 0 bases, leaving 11 bases between them. From germline, CDR1 is MNHNS and CDR2 SASEGT. The DNA for the CDR3 is TGTGCCAGCACGACAGGACCTAGCACAGATACGCAGTATTTT. Translating it yields CASTTGPSTDTQYF.

The V call is TRBV10-3, the J call TRBJ1-5; maybe TRBD1 (5 bases). Germline CDR1 and CDR2: ENHRY and SYGVKD. Trimming left V 7 bases short and J 6 bases short, with 16 bases between. This CDR3 spans 14 amino acids. The CDR3 DNA follows: TGTGCCATCAAAGCAGGGACGGAGGGTCAGCCCCAGCATTTT. It translates to CAIKAGTEGQPQHF.

The V gene is TRBV29-1, the J gene TRBJ2-5, with a weak D call TRBD2 (5 bases). The CDR3 covers 14 residues. V lost 3 bases and J 4 bases, leaving 15 bases between the germline ends. Germline CDR1 SQVTM, CDR2 ANQGSEA. This chain's CDR3 is CSVDPSRSRETQYF. CDR3 in DNA: TGCAGCGTTGACCCTAGCCGCTCCCGAGAGACCCAGTACTTC.

This clone appeared once. The chain couples TRBV11-3 to TRBJ2-2; D possibly corresponds to TRBD2 (6 bases). Deletions cut 5 bases from V and 4 bases from J, with 17 bases between. This CDR3 comprises 16 residues. Germline assignment: CDR1 SGHNT and CDR2 YENEEA. The CDR3 loop is CASSRGAAGSTGELFF. Here the CDR3 DNA reads TGTGCCAGCAGCCGAGGGGCGGCGGGGAGCACCGGGGAGCTGTTTTTT. Complete variable domain (other parts from reference TRBV11-3 and TRBJ2-2): EAGVVQSPRYKIIEKKQPVAFWCNPISGHNTLYWYLQNLGQGPELLIRYENEEAVDDSQLPKDRFSAERLKGVDSTLKIQPAELGDSAVYLCASSRGAAGSTGELFFGEGSRLTVL.

The chain combines TRBV7-2 with TRBJ1-4, with 7 bases that match TRBD1. This CDR3 is built from 14 residues. From germline, CDR1 is SGHTA and CDR2 FQGNSA. V shed 4 bases and J 5 bases; nucleotides not matched to a gene: 4. The CDR3 protein is CASSSTGRNEKLFF. The DNA of the CDR3 is TGTGCCAGCAGCTCGACAGGGCGGAATGAAAAACTGTTTTTT.

This clone showed up just a few times. The rearrangement links TRBV10-3 to TRBJ1-1, with TRBD1 matching over 7 bases. The germline V gene encodes CDR1 ENHRY and CDR2 SYGVKD. Trimming cost V 3 bases and J 5 bases; bases outside gene matches: 3. The CDR3 has 13 residues. The DNA of the CDR3 is TGTGCCATCAGTGAAACAGGGGTAACTGAAGCTTTCTTT. As protein: CAISETGVTEAFF.

This chain uses TRBV7-9 with TRBJ2-7; 9 nucleotides line up with TRBD1. Germline V gene data show CDR1 as SEHNR and CDR2 as FQNEAQ (reference sequence). There are 15 residues in the CDR3. The trim removed 4 bases at V and 3 bases at J, leaving 7 bases unmatched. The DNA of the CDR3 is TGTGCCAGCAGCTCCGGACAGGGGAGGTTCTACGAGCAGTACTTC. This sequence encodes CASSSGQGRFYEQYF.

The J gene is TRBJ1-2, the V gene TRBV6-1, with D unclear. Trimming took 5 bases from V and 4 from J, leaving 8 bases between them. The CDR3 loop spans 12 amino acids. The V gene's germline CDR1 is MNHNS and CDR2 SASEGT. CDR3 loop: CASSRRSYGYTF. The DNA of the CDR3 is TGTGCCAGCAGTCGTCGGAGCTATGGCTACACCTTC.

The J gene is TRBJ2-1, the V gene TRBV4-3, with 7 bases matching TRBD1. Germline V gene data show CDR1 as LGHNA and CDR2 as YSLEER. The CDR3 spans 15 residues. V was pared by 4 bases and J by 0 bases, with 3 bases of the junction left unmatched. CDR3 loop: CASSLNRGSYNEQFF. For the CDR3, the DNA is TGCGCCAGCAGCCTCAACAGGGGCTCCTACAATGAGCAGTTCTTC.

The V and J genes are TRBV2 and TRBJ1-2; no definite D call. Per the germline V gene, CDR1 is SNHLY and CDR2 is FYNNEI. This CDR3 contains 13 residues. V was trimmed by 5 bases and J by 2 bases, leaving 9 bases between them. The CDR3 spells CASSQHPNYGYTF. CDR3 coding DNA: TGTGCCAGCAGTCAACACCCGAACTATGGCTACACCTTC.

The chain is built from TRBV4-3 and TRBJ1-2; 7 nucleotides align to TRBD1. This CDR3 is 18 amino acids long. Trimming at V came to 0 bases and at J to 4 bases, leaving 14 bases not matched to a gene. Germline V gene data show CDR1 as LGHNA and CDR2 as YSLEER. The CDR3 spells CASSQELAGTGARYGYTF. The CDR3 coding sequence is TGCGCCAGCAGCCAAGAGTTAGCCGGAACAGGGGCGCGCTATGGCTACACCTTC.

V usage is TRBV6-6 and J usage is TRBJ1-1, with TRBD1 as a possible D gene (6 bases). The CDR3 has 16 amino acids. V was shortened by 3 bases and J by 1 base, with 15 bases between the two germline ends. The germline V gene encodes CDR1 MNHNY and CDR2 SVGAGI (reference sequence). The CDR3 DNA reads TGTGCCAGCAGTTATCCAAAGGACAGCTCGAACACTGAAGCTTTCTTT. The encoded protein is CASSYPKDSSNTEAFF.

The count of this clone is one. The rearrangement links TRBV7-2 to TRBJ2-7; 9 nucleotides line up with TRBD1. CDR1 SGHTA and CDR2 FQGNSA come from the germline V gene. The CDR3 spans 16 residues. V trimming: 5 bases; J trimming: 4 bases; junction bases outside the gene matches: 12. CDR3 amino acids: CASSISSGTGLYEQYF. The CDR3 DNA is TGTGCCAGCAGCATATCCTCCGGGACAGGGTTATACGAGCAGTACTTC.

The J gene is TRBJ2-5, the V gene TRBV6-5; D gene ambiguous. The V end lost 4 bases, the J end lost 5 bases, and 5 bases lay between the germline ends. The CDR3 is made up of 11 amino acids. Germline V gene sequence: CDR1 MNHEY, CDR2 SVGAGI. The CDR3 is CASSSYETQYF. The CDR3, as DNA: TGTGCCAGCAGTTCTTATGAGACCCAGTACTTC.

This chain joins TRBV29-1 and TRBJ2-1, with a tentative D call TRBD2 (6 bases). Germline CDR1 and CDR2: SQVTM and ANQGSEA. The germline V and J ends were trimmed by 0 bases and 4 bases, with 10 bases remaining between them. This CDR3 contains 14 residues. DNA for the CDR3: TGCAGCGTTGAAGAGGGACTTACATACAATGAGCAGTTCTTC. Translated, it gives CSVEEGLTYNEQFF.